These T cell receptor beta chains were read from a single sample in a study of cytomegalovirus exposure and HLA in healthy donors. Profiled with immunoSEQ multiplex PCR; TCRdb holds only in-frame clones, not every one. The sample holds 45,000 to 65,000 clones, 55% to 80% seen once. The sample was PBMCs. The source is a woman aged 45-65 years in good health and CMV-seropositive. Each CDR3 is given with its conserved first and last residue. D genes are given only for firm matches. Clone size is not always given. Where it is, it says once, few, many or a class for expanded clones.

>TRBJ2-7|few|TRBV28|TRBD2
TGTGCCAGCAGTCCGCGTAGCGGGAGCGGGTTCGAGCAGTACTTC
CASSPRSGSGFEQYF
>TRBJ2-5|-|TRBV2|-
TGTGCCAGCGGACGGTTGGGGGGTCAAGAGACCCAGTACTTC
CASGRLGGQETQYF
>TRBJ2-1|-|TRBV28|-
TGTGCCAGCAGTTTAGTGGGAGACGATGAGCAGTTCTTC
CASSLVGDDEQFF
>TRBJ2-5|-|TRBV7-9|TRBD2
TGTGCCAGCAGCTGGGAGGGCCAAGAGACCCAGTACTTC
CASSWEGQETQYF
>TRBJ2-7|once|TRBV5-1|TRBD2
TGCGCCAGCAGCTTAGGCGGGGGGAGCTCCTACGAGCAGTACTTC
CASSLGGGSSYEQYF
>TRBJ2-5|-|TRBV18|TRBD2
TGTGCCAGCTCACTAGCGGGAGGCGAAGAGACCCAGTACTTC
CASSLAGGEETQYF
>TRBJ1-1|-|TRBV9|-
TGTGCCAGCAGCCCCTGGACAGATAACACTGAAGCTTTCTTT
CASSPWTDNTEAFF
>TRBJ2-5|-|TRBV5-1|-
TGCGCCAGCAGCTTGCTTGGCGGGAACATGGAGACCCAGTACTTC
CASSLLGGNMETQYF
>TRBJ2-1|-|TRBV18|-
TGTGCCAGCTCACCACCTAGCATTAGCAATGAGCAGTTCTTC
CASSPPSISNEQFF
>TRBJ2-1|-|TRBV27|-
TGTGCCAGCAGTGAAACCGGGATTATCCGAAACAATGAGCAGTTCTTC
CASSETGIIRNNEQFF
>TRBJ2-6|-|TRBV9|TRBD1
TGTGCCAGCAACTACAGGGGGACTGGGGCCAACGTCCTGACTTTC
CASNYRGTGANVLTF
>TRBJ1-4|-|TRBV15|TRBD1
TGTGCCACGATACAAACAGGGGCCATTAATGAAAAACTGTTTTTT
CATIQTGAINEKLFF
>TRBJ1-1|-|TRBV5-1|TRBD1
TGCGCCAGCAGCTGGACAGGGGATAACACTGAAGCTTTCTTT
CASSWTGDNTEAFF
>TRBJ1-3|once|TRBV5-4|TRBD1
TGTGCCAGCAGCAGGGGACAGGCCTACTCTGGAAACACCATATATTTT
CASSRGQAYSGNTIYF
>TRBJ2-7|-|TRBV18|-
TGTGCCAGCTCAAATTCGGAGTCCTACGAGCAGTACTTC
CASSNSESYEQYF
>TRBJ1-2|few|TRBV30|TRBD1
TGTGCCTGGAGACCAGGGGGCGTCCATGGCTACACCTTC
CAWRPGGVHGYTF
>TRBJ1-4|few|TRBV5-6|-
TGTGCCAGCAGCCATACTGACGGGAGTGAAAAACTGTTTTTT
CASSHTDGSEKLFF
>TRBJ2-5|-|TRBV6-1|TRBD2
TGTGCCGGACTAGCGGGATTGGCGGGGGAGACCCAGTACTTC
CAGLAGLAGETQYF
>TRBJ2-2|few|TRBV7-9|TRBD2
TGTGCCAGCAGCTCCGGGACTAGCGGGAGGACCGGGGAGCTGTTTTTT
CASSSGTSGRTGELFF
>TRBJ1-6|-|TRBV6-5|-
TGTGCCAGCAGAACCGGGAGTTCAAATTCACCCCTCCACTTT
CASRTGSSNSPLHF
>TRBJ2-7|once|TRBV28|TRBD1
TGTGCCAGCAGTTCGGAGACAGGGAAACCCTACGAGCAGTACTTC
CASSSETGKPYEQYF
>TRBJ2-3|few|TRBV29-1|TRBD2
TGCAGCGTTGGCCACGGGCCTAGCGGGAGGTCAGATACGCAGTATTTT
CSVGHGPSGRSDTQYF
>TRBJ1-4|once|TRBV7-2|TRBD1
TGTGCCAGCACCGACAGGGGGTCGGGAGAAAAACTGTTTTTT
CASTDRGSGEKLFF
>TRBJ2-3|-|TRBV15|-
TGTGCCACCAGCAGAGATATGGAGGGGGCAAGCACAGATACGCAGTATTTT
CATSRDMEGASTDTQYF
>TRBJ2-6|-|TRBV6-5|-
TGTGCCGCAGGCGTTCGGACCAACGTCCTGACTTTC
CAAGVRTNVLTF
>TRBJ2-2|-|TRBV5-6|TRBD2
TGTGCCAGCAGCCGCCCGGGACTAGCGGGGGGGCTTACCGGGGAGCTGTTTTTT
CASSRPGLAGGLTGELFF
>TRBJ1-2|few|TRBV28|-
TGTGCCAGCAGTTTCCGACAGATTGGCTACACCTTC
CASSFRQIGYTF
>TRBJ2-7|-|TRBV2|TRBD2
TGTGCCAGCAGTGGGGTTGGTAGCGGGAGGAGGCAGTACTTC
CASSGVGSGRRQYF
>TRBJ2-7|-|TRBV19|-
TGTGCCAGTAGTATAGGAGTTGGGAGCTCCTACGAGCAGTACTTC
CASSIGVGSSYEQYF
>TRBJ1-5|-|TRBV7-2|-
TGTGCCAGCAGCTCGGGACACCTATATAGCAATCAGCCCCAGCATTTT
CASSSGHLYSNQPQHF
>TRBJ1-3|-|TRBV28|-
TGTGCCAGCAGTCTAGGACAAAACACCATATATTTT
CASSLGQNTIYF
>TRBJ2-7|-|TRBV5-5|TRBD2
TGTGCCAGCAGCTTGGGAGTAGCGGGAGGCGAGCAGTACTTC
CASSLGVAGGEQYF
>TRBJ2-7|-|TRBV11-2|TRBD2
TGTGCCAGCAGCTTCTGGCCGGAGGGGACTAGCGGGAGTTACGAGCAGTACTTC
CASSFWPEGTSGSYEQYF
>TRBJ2-5|-|TRBV7-2|-
TGTGCCAGCAGCTTACGGCACAGGGCTATAGAGGAGACCCAGTACTTC
CASSLRHRAIEETQYF
>TRBJ2-2|-|TRBV7-9|-
TGTGCCAGCAGGTCGGGGTCCGGGGAGCTGTTTTTT
CASRSGSGELFF
>TRBJ1-4|-|TRBV5-1|TRBD1
TGCGCCAGCAGCTTGGGGGACAGTACTAATGAAAAACTGTTTTTT
CASSLGDSTNEKLFF
>TRBJ2-7|-|TRBV27|-
TGTGCCAGCAGTTTATTCGCAGCCTACGAGCAGTACTTC
CASSLFAAYEQYF
>TRBJ2-2|-|TRBV4-1|TRBD1
TGCGCCAGCAGCCGACCACAGGGGGCCCCCGGGGAGCTGTTTTTT
CASSRPQGAPGELFF
>TRBJ1-1|-|TRBV28|-
TGTGCCAGCAGTTTTTCCTTAACTGAAGCTTTCTTT
CASSFSLTEAFF
>TRBJ2-3|once|TRBV6-6|-
TGTGCCAGCAGTCTCGGACAGCTCACAGATACGCAGTATTTT
CASSLGQLTDTQYF
>TRBJ1-2|few|TRBV5-4|TRBD1
TGTGCCAGCAGACCATTTAGGGACAGGGGGCGCCGCGGATATGGCTACACCTTC
CASRPFRDRGRRGYGYTF
>TRBJ1-5|-|TRBV15|-
TGTGCCACCAGCAGAGGAGGGTTTGGCAATCAGCCCCAGCATTTT
CATSRGGFGNQPQHF
>TRBJ1-1|-|TRBV7-9|-
TGTGCCAGCAGCTCCGCGGGGGCATTCACTGAAGCTTTCTTT
CASSSAGAFTEAFF
>TRBJ1-5|few|TRBV7-6|-
TGTGCCAGCAGCTTAGCAGAGTATCAGCCCCAGCATTTT
CASSLAEYQPQHF
>TRBJ2-5|-|TRBV18|TRBD1
TGTGCCAGCTCACCGGGGACAGGGGGTCAAGAGACCCAGTACTTC
CASSPGTGGQETQYF
>TRBJ1-1|-|TRBV27|-
TGTGCCAGCAGGAGAGTAGGAGGTTCTGAAGCTTTCTTT
CASRRVGGSEAFF
>TRBJ2-1|-|TRBV4-2|TRBD1
TGTGCCAGCAGCCAAGATAACCTTGGGGACAGGGGGCTATGGAACAATGAGCAGTTCTTC
CASSQDNLGDRGLWNNEQFF
>TRBJ2-1|-|TRBV7-2|TRBD2
TGTGCCAGCAGCTCGCAGACTAGCGGGAGGAGTGAGCAGTTCTTC
CASSSQTSGRSEQFF
>TRBJ1-6|-|TRBV2|-
TGTGCCAGCAGTGGTACAGCAAATAATTCACCCCTCCACTTT
CASSGTANNSPLHF
>TRBJ2-3|-|TRBV11-3|TRBD1
TGTGCCAGCCAGGGACAGAACACAGATACGCAGTATTTT
CASQGQNTDTQYF
>TRBJ1-6|-|TRBV6-1|-
TGTGCCAGCAGTGGACCGACAGTCAGCTATAATTCACCCCTCCACTTT
CASSGPTVSYNSPLHF
>TRBJ1-1|once|TRBV29-1|TRBD1
TGCAGCGTTCAATCGACAGGGTGGGACACTGAAGCTTTCTTT
CSVQSTGWDTEAFF
>TRBJ2-3|-|TRBV5-1|TRBD1
TGCGCCAGCAAACAGGGGTTGAGTGCAGATACGCAGTATTTT
CASKQGLSADTQYF
>TRBJ2-7|-|TRBV4-3|-
TGCGCCAGCAGCCAAGATCATAGGGGCAGGGCCTACGAGCAGTACTTC
CASSQDHRGRAYEQYF
>TRBJ1-2|-|TRBV6-6|TRBD1
TGTGCCAGCAGAGAAAACGTTGGGACAGGGGCGACGGGCTACACCTTC
CASRENVGTGATGYTF
>TRBJ2-7|-|TRBV5-1|TRBD2
TGCGCCAGCAGCCTACAAAGCGGGGTAAGCTCCTACGAGCAGTACTTC
CASSLQSGVSSYEQYF
>TRBJ2-7|-|TRBV7-2|-
TGTGCCAGCAGCGAAAGCGACTACGAGCAGTACTTC
CASSESDYEQYF